The clone carrying this T cell receptor (beta chain) was observed once. Its antigen is not known. Described time point: pre-treatment sample, taken before nivolumab and TIL therapy. The tumor samples were excised metastases, mostly pleural nodules or supraclavicular lymph nodes. Patients then received nivolumab; progressors got lymphodepletion, TIL and IL-2. This sample was included in a study of TIL therapy for anti-PD-1-resistant metastatic lung cancer. Broader study findings: Patients were highly selected, enriched for treatment-naive, never-smoker and oncogene-addicted cases.

Germline trimming cut 10 bases from V and 3 bases from J; bases unmatched to any gene: 14. Germline V gives CDR1 ENHRY, CDR2 SYGVKD. The CDR3 spans 17 residues. Sequencing used immunoSEQ v3. The assay was immunoSEQ multiplex PCR, and TCRdb's table has in-frame clones only and misses some. This sample yields some 26,000 clones, of which 63% are seen a single time; roughly 15% belongs to the top ten. The sequences come from tumor tissue, collected at baseline. V gene TRBV10-3 combines with J gene TRBJ2-3; 12 bases agree with TRBD2. The sequence derives from a woman aged 25-80 years with non-small cell lung cancer. In DNA form, the CDR3 reads TGTGCCACGAGTACAGGGACTAGCGGGCGGGCGACAGATACGCAGTATTTT. This translates into CATSTGTSGRATDTQYF.